Shown below are 22 T cell receptor beta chains from a single sample sequenced in a study of OX40 agonist ivuxolimab in advanced cancers. This table comes from immunoSEQ multiplex PCR, and its TCRdb copy is limited to in-frame clones, with some not included. This sample has tens of thousands of clones, with roughly nine tenths found just once. The sequencing used CD4+ or CD8+ T cells sorted from blood, collected in a trial of the OX40 agonist ivuxolimab. These receptors were collected from an adult with an advanced solid tumor such as melanoma, head and neck, liver or kidney cancer.

The CDR3 nucleotides read TGTGCCAGCTCACCACCGTCGAGCTCCTACAATGAGCAGTTCTTC. It encodes CASSPPSSSYNEQFF. The J gene is TRBJ2-1, the V gene TRBV18; no clear D. The ends were cut back, 0 bases at V and 0 bases at J, with 6 bases in the middle. Germline V lookup: CDR1 KGHSH, CDR2 LQKENI. This CDR3 is 15 amino acids long.

The chain couples TRBV9 to TRBJ1-4; D not resolved. The germline gives CDR1 SGDLS, CDR2 YYNGEE. Trimming cost V 3 bases and J 5 bases, with 8 bases left between them. This CDR3 has 13 amino acids. This CDR3 reads CASSASMNEKLFF. CDR3 DNA sequence: TGTGCCAGCAGCGCATCCATGAATGAAAAACTGTTTTTT.

This chain joins TRBV4-2 and TRBJ2-7; either TRBD1 or TRBD2 may supply D (6 bases each). V was shortened by 0 bases and J by 3 bases, with 9 bases between the two germline ends. From germline, CDR1 is LGHNA and CDR2 YNFKEQ. The CDR3 is made up of 14 amino acids. The CDR3 DNA reads as TGTGCCAGCAGCCAAGATCGGGGGCGCTACGAGCAGTACTTC. The encoded protein is CASSQDRGRYEQYF.

Regarding this clone: At one end, the junction sequence differs from germline, possibly due to a read error. V is TRBV14 and J is TRBJ1-1, with D hard to call. The CDR3 has 14 residues. The V gene's germline CDR1 is SGHDN and CDR2 FVKESK. The CDR3 DNA follows: TGTGCCAGCAGTCAAGGAACAGTGAACACTGAAGCTTTCTTT. It codes for CASSQGTVNTEAFF.

This CDR3 is CASTPDRSNQPQHF. CDR3 sequence (DNA): TGTGCCAGCACTCCGGACAGGAGCAATCAGCCCCAGCATTTT. The V call is TRBV6-1, the J call TRBJ1-5, with TRBD1 matching 7 bases. Germline CDR1 MNHNS, CDR2 SASEGT. V trimming: 7 bases; J trimming: 1 base; junction bases outside the gene matches: 4. The CDR3 has 14 amino acids.

The CDR3 protein is CASSPRTSGTYEQYF. CDR3 DNA sequence: TGTGCCAGCTCACCTAGGACTAGCGGAACCTACGAGCAGTACTTC. This rearrangement joins TRBV18 to TRBJ2-7, with TRBD2 matching over 10 bases. Germline CDR1 KGHSH, CDR2 LQKENI. The CDR3 extends over 15 amino acids. After removal of 3 bases from V and 2 bases from J, the junction contained 4 bases not matched to a gene.

The rearrangement joins TRBV19 to TRBJ1-5; D is undetermined. The CDR3 extends over 14 amino acids. From germline, CDR1 is LNHDA and CDR2 SQIVND (reference sequence). V was clipped by 4 bases and J by 0 bases, with 7 bases between them. This chain's CDR3 is CASSREFSNQPQHF. CDR3 sequence (DNA): TGTGCCAGTAGTAGGGAGTTTAGCAATCAGCCCCAGCATTTT.

The chain uses TRBV9 and TRBJ2-2, with D perhaps TRBD2 (6 bases). V lost 0 bases to trimming and J lost 4 bases, with 10 bases between them. Germline V lookup: CDR1 SGDLS, CDR2 YYNGEE. The CDR3 loop spans 15 amino acids. Here the CDR3 reads CASSVGVAATGELFF. In nucleotides, the CDR3 is TGTGCCAGCAGCGTAGGGGTAGCGGCCACCGGGGAGCTGTTTTTT.

V is TRBV6-5 and J is TRBJ2-7; TRBD2 agrees at 7 bases. The germline V gene has CDR1 MNHEY and CDR2 SVGAGI. The CDR3 runs 13 residues. V was clipped by 6 bases and J by 6 bases; unmatched bases: 8. CDR3 nucleotide sequence: TGTGCCAGCAGCAGACAGTTAGCGGGCGAGCAGTACTTC. Translated, it gives CASSRQLAGEQYF.

In this sample, this clone turned up a few times. V gene TRBV25-1 combines with J gene TRBJ2-1, with 7 bases matching TRBD1. Germline V gene lookup returns CDR1 MGHDK and CDR2 SYGVNS. Losses at the gene ends were 8 bases for V and 10 bases for J; bases not matched to a gene: 8. This CDR3 region has 12 residues. The CDR3 is CASGGQVPEQFF. CDR3 DNA: TGTGCCAGCGGAGGACAGGTTCCAGAGCAGTTCTTC.

The table lists this clone with a few counts. This chain uses TRBV7-3 with TRBJ1-5; D gene unclear. With 0 bases removed from V and 0 bases from J, the gap between germline ends came to 12 bases. Per germline, CDR1 SGHTA and CDR2 FQGTGA. The length of the CDR3 is 17 residues. The CDR3 loop reads CASSLTTSFYSNQPQHF. The CDR3 DNA reads as TGTGCCAGCAGCTTAACTACAAGCTTCTATAGCAATCAGCCCCAGCATTTT.

This clone was recorded only once. The J gene is TRBJ2-7, the V gene TRBV7-2; 9 nucleotides align to TRBD1. CDR3 length: 15 residues. Germline CDR1 SGHTA, CDR2 FQGNSA. J gave up 3 bases and V 4 bases, and 7 bases lay outside the gene matches. CDR3 protein: CASSSYRGPGYEQYF. CDR3 nucleotide sequence: TGTGCCAGCAGCTCGTACAGGGGGCCGGGCTACGAGCAGTACTTC.

The chain has TRBV5-1 and TRBJ2-7, with D perhaps given as TRBD1 or TRBD2 (5 bases each). The germline V gene has CDR1 SGHRS and CDR2 YFSETQ. With 3 bases removed from V and 5 bases from J, the gap between germline ends came to 18 bases. The CDR3 is made up of 15 amino acids. The CDR3 bases are TGCGCCAGCAGCTCTTCCGGGACGGCTCCCAACGAGCAGTACTTC. Amino acid sequence: CASSSSGTAPNEQYF.

The chain is built from TRBV6-1 and TRBJ2-3; no clear D. CDR1 and CDR2 from the germline V gene are MNHNS and SASEGT. The CDR3 loop spans 13 amino acids. Trimming shortened V by 2 bases and J by 6 bases, and 9 bases separated the two germline ends. The CDR3 spells CASSESWLDTQYF. DNA for the CDR3: TGTGCCAGCAGTGAATCGTGGCTGGATACGCAGTATTTT.

The V and J genes are TRBV28 and TRBJ1-1, with 7 bases that match TRBD1. Germline CDR1 MDHEN, CDR2 SYDVKM. V shed 5 bases and J 1 base; nucleotides not matched to a gene: 7. The length of the CDR3 is 15 residues. The CDR3 nucleotides read TGTGCCAGCAGTCCAGGGGGGGCCCAGAACACTGAAGCTTTCTTT. Translation gives CASSPGGAQNTEAFF.

The chain couples TRBV2 to TRBJ1-4; TRBD1 agrees at 10 bases. The V and J ends lost 6 bases and 8 bases, in that order; junction bases with no gene match: 6. Germline lookup yields CDR1 SNHLY and CDR2 FYNNEI. This CDR3 is 14 amino acids long. For the CDR3, the DNA is TGTGCCAGCAGAGCCGGGACAGGGGACGAAAAACTGTTTTTT. This sequence encodes CASRAGTGDEKLFF. The variable domain in full, with the rest retrieved from reference TRBV2 and TRBJ1-4, is EPEVTQTPSHQVTQMGQEVILRCVPISNHLYFYWYRQILGQKVEFLVSFYNNEISEKSEIFDDQFSVERPDGSNFTLKIRSTKLEDSAMYFCASRAGTGDEKLFFGSGTQLSVL.

The rearrangement joins TRBV4-1 to TRBJ2-7; TRBD2 matches at 7 bases. CDR1 and CDR2 from the germline V gene are MGHRA and YSYEKL. The CDR3 is 17 amino acids. The V and J ends lost 3 bases and 2 bases, in that order; junction bases with no gene match: 13. The CDR3 nucleotides read TGCGCCAGCAGCCAGGCCATGGGGGGGGGAGTCGCCTACGAGCAGTACTTC. This gives the protein CASSQAMGGGVAYEQYF.

The chain joins TRBV9 to TRBJ2-2, with D hard to call. The CDR3 is 13 residues long. Deletions cut 3 bases from V and 8 bases from J, with 11 bases between. The germline V gene encodes CDR1 SGDLS and CDR2 YYNGEE. CDR3 DNA sequence: TGTGCCAGCAGCGCCTACATCGGGGGGGAGCTGTTTTTT. Translation gives CASSAYIGGELFF.

The CDR3 DNA sequence: TGTGCCAGCAGTTCCCCCCGCGAGCAGTACTTC. Encoded protein: CASSSPREQYF. The chain couples TRBV28 to TRBJ2-7; D uncertain. The CDR3 extends over 11 amino acids. Germline V gene lookup returns CDR1 MDHEN and CDR2 SYDVKM. V was cut by 4 bases and J by 6 bases, with 7 bases left in between.

This chain joins TRBV5-1 and TRBJ2-7; tentative D call: TRBD1 (6 bases). The CDR3 covers 16 residues. The germline V gene encodes CDR1 SGHRS and CDR2 YFSETQ. With 0 bases removed from V and 4 bases from J, the gap between germline ends came to 17 bases. CDR3 sequence reads: CASSLEGVTGPYEQYF. DNA of the CDR3: TGCGCCAGCAGCTTGGAAGGCGTGACAGGACCGTACGAGCAGTACTTC.

This clone was counted between two and nine times. The chain recombines TRBV11-2 with TRBJ1-1; 8 positions agree with TRBD1. After removal of 5 bases from V and 3 bases from J, the junction contained 2 bases not matched to a gene. Germline CDR1 is SGHAT and CDR2 is FQNNGV. There are 13 residues in the CDR3. CDR3 in DNA: TGTGCCAGCAGCCCGACAGGGGACACTGAAGCTTTCTTT. This sequence encodes CASSPTGDTEAFF.

The chain couples TRBV28 to TRBJ2-7, with no clear D. CDR1 is MDHEN and CDR2 is SYDVKM in the germline V gene. CDR3 length equals 12 residues. Trimming pared 6 bases from V and 2 bases from J, leaving 8 bases between. CDR3 region: CASRSAPYEQYF. CDR3 DNA sequence: TGTGCCAGCAGGTCTGCCCCCTACGAGCAGTACTTC. The variable domain in full, with the rest retrieved from reference TRBV28 and TRBJ2-7, is DVKVTQSSRYLVKRTGEKVFLECVQDMDHENMFWYRQDPGLGLRLIYFSYDVKMKEKGDIPEGYSVSREKKERFSLILESASTNQTSMYLCASRSAPYEQYFGPGTRLTVT.